The 32 T cell receptor beta chains below all came from one sample that was sequenced in a study of Graves' ophthalmopathy and Graves' hyperthyroidism. The study amplified TCR beta CDR3 regions using RNA transcripts. HTBI primers primed a first-round RT-PCR, and a second-round multiplex PCR followed. TCRdb independently ran MiXCR on the multiplex PCR reads; one entry per CDR3 protein. Here the sample spans 660,000 or so distinct CDR3 sequences, approximately 39% being singletons. Input material: peripheral blood. The receptors were sampled from an adult man with Graves' ophthalmopathy.

As for this clonotype: A read error is possible here, since a much larger clone lies one base away. The chain is built from TRBV7-2 and TRBJ2-2; D gene uncertain. The CDR3 spans 14 residues. Germline CDR1 and CDR2: SGHTA and FQGNSA. Trimming removed 3 bases from V and 7 bases from J, with 12 bases in between. The CDR3 nucleotides are TGTGCCAGCAGCTTCGAACCCCGGCTCGGGGAGCTGTTTTTT. It codes for CASSFEPRLGELFF. Drawing the rest from reference TRBV7-2 and TRBJ2-2, the complete variable domain is GAGVSQSPSNKVTEKGKDVELRCDPISGHTALYWYRQSLGQGLEFLIYFQGNSAPDKSGLPSDRFSAERTGGSVSTLTIQRTQQEDSAVYLCASSFEPRLGELFFGEGSRLTVL.

In its sample, this clonotype was seen many times. This chain links TRBV10-3 with TRBJ1-4; D call uncertain. Per the germline V gene, CDR1 is ENHRY and CDR2 is SYGVKD. The CDR3 has 13 amino acids. V lost 2 bases, J lost 5 bases, and 6 bases lay in between. CDR3 in amino acids: CAISEGPNEKLFF. CDR3 in DNA: TGTGCCATCAGTGAGGGACCCAATGAAAAACTGTTTTTT.

The CDR3 DNA follows: TGCAGTGCTAGAGATCGGTTGGGCGAGCAGTACTTC. It codes for CSARDRLGEQYF. This chain uses TRBV20-1 with TRBJ2-7; D is unclear. V was trimmed by 0 bases and J by 6 bases, leaving 9 bases between them. This CDR3 region has 12 residues. Germline V CDR1 and CDR2: DFQATT, SNEGSKA (reference sequence).

To note about this clonotype: Its ends do not fully match the called genes, so a read error is possible. The V and J genes are TRBV9 and TRBJ2-2, with 8 bases matching TRBD1. CDR3 length equals 15 residues. Per the germline V gene, CDR1 is SGDLS and CDR2 is YYNGEE. This chain's CDR3 is CASSILDRGTGGLFF. CDR3 nucleotide sequence: TGTGCCAGCAGCATCCTCGACAGGGGAACCGGGGGGCTGTTTTTT. The whole variable domain, remainder taken from reference TRBV9 and TRBJ2-2, is DSGVTQTPKHLITATGQRVTLRCSPRSGDLSVYWYQQSLDQGLQFLIQYYNGEERAKGNILERFSAQQFPDLHSELNLSSLELGDSALYFCASSILDRGTGGLFFGEGSRLTVL.

The table lists this clonotype with many counts. V gene TRBV2 combines with J gene TRBJ2-7; possibly TRBD2 for D (6 bases). Germline lookup yields CDR1 SNHLY and CDR2 FYNNEI. Trimming cost V 3 bases and J 3 bases, with 18 bases left between them. The CDR3 spans 16 residues. The CDR3 sequence is CASSDSLIAADYEQYF. The CDR3 DNA is TGTGCCAGCAGTGATTCACTAATAGCGGCTGACTACGAGCAGTACTTC.

The CDR3 DNA reads as TGTGCCAGCAGCCAAGACGGGGTACTACCGGGTGAAGCTTTCTTT. It encodes CASSQDGVLPGEAFF. The chain couples TRBV9 to TRBJ1-1; D uncertain. V was trimmed by 4 bases and J by 7 bases, leaving 20 bases between them. The CDR3 runs to 15 residues. Per the germline V gene, CDR1 is SGDLS and CDR2 is YYNGEE.

In regard to this clonotype: An end of the junction does not agree with germline; a read error may underlie this. J is TRBJ1-5 and V is TRBV2, with no clear D. This CDR3 has 13 residues. Germline CDR1 is SNHLY and CDR2 is FYNNEI. CDR3 loop: CAGSLWGGQPQHF. CDR3 nucleotides: TGTGCCGGCAGTTTGTGGGGTGGGCAGCCCCAGCATTTT.

To note about this clonotype: An end of the junction differs from the germline gene, which may be a read error. The V and J genes are TRBV7-1 and TRBJ2-5; a possible D gene is TRBD1 (6 bases). TRBV7-1 falls under the ORF class, with uncertain function. This CDR3 has 13 amino acids. CDR3 in amino acids: CASTSDRNGTQYF. The CDR3 bases are TGTGCCAGCACCTCAGACAGGAATGGAACCCAGTACTTC.

The chain joins TRBV29-1 to TRBJ2-3, with TRBD2 matching 11 bases. This CDR3 is 15 amino acids long. Germline V gene lookup returns CDR1 SQVTM and CDR2 ANQGSEA. V lost 6 bases, J lost 1 base, and 6 bases stayed unmatched. The CDR3 is CSVGTSGGGTDTQYF. CDR3 in DNA: TGCAGCGTGGGGACTAGCGGAGGGGGCACAGATACGCAGTATTTT.

This clonotype appeared many times. The V gene is TRBV19, the J gene TRBJ2-5; 7 positions agree with TRBD2. The V segment lost 1 base and the J segment 2 bases; nucleotides outside the gene matches: 10. Germline CDR1 LNHDA, CDR2 SQIVND (reference sequence). The CDR3 has 17 residues. DNA for the CDR3: TGTGCCAGTAGTATAGTTGAGGCTAGCGGACGACAAGAGACCCAGTACTTC. Its translation: CASSIVEASGRQETQYF.

In its sample, this clonotype was seen a few times. The chain is built from TRBV30 and TRBJ1-5; the D gene is possibly TRBD1 (5 bases). The ends were cut back, 4 bases at V and 4 bases at J, with 11 bases in the middle. CDR1 is GTSNPN, CDR2 SVGIG, per germline (reference sequence). CDR3 length: 13 amino acids. CDR3 loop: CAWNTDRNQPQHF. The CDR3, as DNA: TGTGCCTGGAACACCGACAGAAATCAGCCCCAGCATTTT.

This clonotype has a handful of counts. The chain employs TRBV10-3 and TRBJ2-3, with D maybe TRBD2 (5 bases). The germline V gene has CDR1 ENHRY and CDR2 SYGVKD. Trimming shortened V by 1 base and J by 1 base, and 6 bases separated the two germline ends. CDR3 length equals 14 residues. CDR3 DNA: TGTGCCATCAGTGAGTACGGGGGCACAGATACGCAGTATTTT. As protein: CAISEYGGTDTQYF.

There are many counts of this clonotype. The chain recombines TRBV15 with TRBJ1-1, with D uncertain. The CDR3 loop spans 16 amino acids. Trimming took 3 bases from V and 1 from J, leaving 15 bases between them. CDR1 and CDR2 from the germline V gene are LNHNV and YYDKDF (reference sequence). The CDR3 DNA follows: TGTGCCACCAGCAGTGGATCCAGGACCCGGAACACTGAAGCTTTCTTT. Residues: CATSSGSRTRNTEAFF.

The V gene is TRBV3-1, the J gene TRBJ1-5; D is unclear. V dropped 1 base and J dropped 2 bases, with 9 bases sitting between them. This CDR3 has 15 residues. Germline V CDR1 and CDR2: LGHDT, YNNKEL (reference sequence). CDR3 region: CASSQGREGNQPQHF. The CDR3 DNA reads TGTGCCAGCAGCCAAGGAAGGGAAGGCAATCAGCCCCAGCATTTT.

With regard to this clonotype: Relative to the germline gene, one junction end is altered; a read error may explain this. The gene calls are TRBV10-3 and TRBJ1-2, with D hard to call. Per germline, CDR1 ENHRY and CDR2 SYGVKD. CDR3 length equals 14 residues. The CDR3 here is CASSFSSMDYGYTF. The DNA for the CDR3 is TGTGCCAGCAGTTTTAGTTCTATGGACTATGGCTACACCTTC.

This clonotype was seen at least ten times. The chain couples TRBV5-1 to TRBJ2-6; D is unresolved. Germline CDR1 is SGHRS and CDR2 is YFSETQ. The V end lost 0 bases, the J end lost 0 bases, and 10 bases lay between the germline ends. There are 17 residues in the CDR3. In DNA, the CDR3 is TGCGCCAGCAGCTTGGGCGACGGATCCTCTGGGGCCAACGTCCTGACTTTC. Translating gives CASSLGDGSSGANVLTF.

The rearrangement joins TRBV20-1 to TRBJ2-5, with 7 bases lining up with TRBD1. Germline CDR1 is DFQATT and CDR2 is SNEGSKA (reference sequence). CDR3 length: 15 residues. V dropped 5 bases and J dropped 1; count of bases not matched to a gene: 10. The CDR3 is CSAPPTGTVQETQYF. The CDR3 DNA reads TGCAGTGCTCCACCTACCGGGACAGTCCAAGAGACCCAGTACTTC.

The gene calls are TRBV10-3 and TRBJ2-3, with a weak D call TRBD1 (5 bases). Trimming removed 2 bases at V and 5 bases at J, with 11 bases between. Per the germline V gene, CDR1 is ENHRY and CDR2 is SYGVKD. This CDR3 spans 14 amino acids. The CDR3 DNA reads as TGTGCCATCAGTGAGGACAGTACCGGAGATACGCAGTATTTT. Encoded protein: CAISEDSTGDTQYF.

The chain combines TRBV20-1 with TRBJ2-5, with D possibly being TRBD2 (5 bases). Germline values: CDR1 DFQATT, CDR2 SNEGSKA (reference sequence). The V end lost 3 bases, the J end lost 0 bases, and 14 bases lay between the germline ends. The CDR3 extends over 15 amino acids. Written as DNA, the CDR3 is TGCAGTGCTAGCCAGACCACGGGGAACCAAGAGACCCAGTACTTC. This codes for CSASQTTGNQETQYF.

As concerns this clonotype: Being one base from a much bigger clone, this may be a read error. This chain joins TRBV5-1 and TRBJ1-4; D gene ambiguous. Per germline, CDR1 SGHRS and CDR2 YFSETQ. This CDR3 spans 13 amino acids. V dropped 5 bases and J dropped 8 bases, with 13 bases sitting between them. CDR3 DNA sequence: TGCGCCAGCAGGAGGATAGGTGAAGAAAAACTGTTTTTT. This gives the protein CASRRIGEEKLFF.

A remark on this clonotype: A much bigger clone sits one base away, suggesting this may be a read error. The CDR3 carries no conserved terminal phenylalanine or tryptophan, so it likely arises from a read error. The chain combines TRBV7-3 with TRBJ2-7; the D gene is possibly TRBD1 (6 bases). Germline-derived CDR1 and CDR2 are SGHTA and FQGTGA. The CDR3 contains 13 residues. CDR3: CANSYQTGSEQYL. The DNA of the CDR3 is TGTGCCAACAGCTACCAAACAGGGAGCGAGCAGTACCTC.

This clonotype was seen repeatedly, ten times or more. The CDR3 sequence is CASSLRPGGNYGYTF. The CDR3, as DNA: TGTGCCAGCAGCTTACGTCCAGGGGGAAACTATGGCTACACCTTC. The chain carries TRBV7-3 and TRBJ1-2; TRBD1 matches 7 bases. Germline V gene data show CDR1 as SGHTA and CDR2 as FQGTGA. This CDR3 contains 15 residues. J lost 2 bases, V lost 2 bases, and 5 bases had no gene match. Together with reference TRBV7-3 and TRBJ1-2, the CDR3 gives the full variable domain: GAGVSQTPSNKVTEKGKYVELRCDPISGHTALYWYRQSLGQGPEFLIYFQGTGAADDSGLPNDRFFAVRPEGSVSTLKIQRTERGDSAVYLCASSLRPGGNYGYTFGSGTRLTVV.

The chain is built from TRBV20-1 and TRBJ1-1, with TRBD1 matching over 9 bases. This CDR3 contains 13 residues. The trim removed 5 bases at V and 5 bases at J, leaving 6 bases unmatched. Looked up from germline, CDR1 is DFQATT and CDR2 is SNEGSKA (reference sequence). The CDR3 loop reads CSAPRTGDTEAFF. The DNA of the CDR3 is TGCAGTGCTCCCCGGACAGGGGATACTGAAGCTTTCTTT.

With regard to this clonotype: A junction boundary mismatches the germline segment, possibly from a read error. The chain couples TRBV7-9 to TRBJ1-1; no firm D call. The CDR3 totals 13 residues. Germline V gene lookup returns CDR1 SEHNR and CDR2 FQNEAQ (reference sequence). This CDR3 is CVSSLGANTEAFF. As DNA, the CDR3 is TGTGTCAGCAGCTTAGGAGCGAACACTGAAGCTTTCTTT.

The rearrangement links TRBV9 to TRBJ1-3; D perhaps matches TRBD2 (5 bases). The closer fit of TRBJ2-3 to the DNA end suggests the J call may be wrong. CDR1 and CDR2 from the germline V gene are SGDLS and YYNGEE. The CDR3 has 16 residues. The CDR3 is CASSVVGSDGTDTQYF. CDR3 nucleotides: TGTGCCAGCAGCGTAGTTGGGAGTGATGGCACAGATACGCAGTATTTT.

Of note for this clonotype: A junction end diverges from the germline sequence, so it may reflect a read error. The rearrangement links TRBV6-5 to TRBJ2-7; maybe TRBD1 (6 bases). The germline V gene has CDR1 MNHEY and CDR2 SVGAGI. The CDR3 runs 12 residues. This CDR3 reads CACRTQGYEQYF. The CDR3 DNA reads as TGTGCCTGCAGGACACAGGGCTACGAGCAGTACTTC.

The chain is built from TRBV6-5 and TRBJ1-4; 7 bases match TRBD1. The V gene end was trimmed by 2 bases and the J gene end by 3 bases; junction bases not matched to a gene: 3. The CDR3 consists of 15 residues. Germline V CDR1 and CDR2: MNHEY, SVGAGI. This CDR3 reads CASSYLGTANEKLFF. DNA for the CDR3: TGTGCCAGCAGTTACCTGGGGACAGCTAATGAAAAACTGTTTTTT.

This clonotype was observed at least ten times. This chain uses TRBV29-1 with TRBJ1-2; no clear D gene. Trimming shortened V by 3 bases and J by 6 bases, and 8 bases separated the two germline ends. There are 11 residues in the CDR3. CDR1 is SQVTM and CDR2 is ANQGSEA in the germline V gene. The CDR3: CSVDERDGYTF. CDR3 coding DNA: TGCAGCGTTGACGAGAGGGATGGCTACACCTTC.

The sample holds many counts of this clonotype. The rearrangement joins TRBV7-9 to TRBJ2-7, with 12 bases lining up with TRBD2. Germline V gives CDR1 SEHNR, CDR2 FQNEAQ (reference sequence). J gave up 1 base and V 5 bases, and 6 bases lay outside the gene matches. The CDR3 is 16 residues long. The CDR3 reads CASSLGLAGLSYEQYF. In nucleotides, the CDR3 is TGTGCCAGCAGCCTAGGACTAGCGGGGCTATCCTACGAGCAGTACTTC. Full variable domain (outside the CDR3, taken from reference TRBV7-9 and TRBJ2-7): DTGVSQNPRHKITKRGQNVTFRCDPISEHNRLYWYRQTLGQGPEFLTYFQNEAQLEKSRLLSDRFSAERPKGSFSTLEIQRTEQGDSAMYLCASSLGLAGLSYEQYFGPGTRLTVT.

V usage is TRBV3-1 and J usage is TRBJ1-5; unclear D gene. CDR1 and CDR2 (germline): LGHDT, YNNKEL (reference sequence). V was clipped by 4 bases and J by 2 bases, with 12 bases between them. This CDR3 contains 15 residues. This CDR3 is CASSLMSGGNQPQHF. As DNA, the CDR3 is TGTGCCAGCAGCCTAATGTCCGGGGGCAATCAGCCCCAGCATTTT.

This clonotype was seen a handful of times. V gene TRBV5-1 combines with J gene TRBJ1-4; a weak D match, TRBD1 (5 bases). V was shortened by 3 bases and J by 7 bases, with 13 bases between the two germline ends. Germline CDR1 reads SGHRS; CDR2 reads YFSETQ. The CDR3 is made up of 14 amino acids. The CDR3 sequence is CASSYERRGEKLFF. The CDR3 nucleotides read TGCGCCAGCAGCTACGAGAGGAGGGGTGAAAAACTGTTTTTT.

The sample holds many counts of this clonotype. This chain connects TRBV7-6 to TRBJ1-6; D perhaps matches TRBD1 (6 bases). Germline-derived CDR1 and CDR2 are SGHVS and FNYEAQ. The V end was cut by 2 bases, the J end by 10 bases, with 15 bases between. The CDR3 spans 15 residues. The chain's CDR3 is CASSLQGTRDSPLHF. Written as DNA, the CDR3 is TGTGCCAGCAGCTTACAGGGGACAAGAGACTCACCCCTCCACTTT.